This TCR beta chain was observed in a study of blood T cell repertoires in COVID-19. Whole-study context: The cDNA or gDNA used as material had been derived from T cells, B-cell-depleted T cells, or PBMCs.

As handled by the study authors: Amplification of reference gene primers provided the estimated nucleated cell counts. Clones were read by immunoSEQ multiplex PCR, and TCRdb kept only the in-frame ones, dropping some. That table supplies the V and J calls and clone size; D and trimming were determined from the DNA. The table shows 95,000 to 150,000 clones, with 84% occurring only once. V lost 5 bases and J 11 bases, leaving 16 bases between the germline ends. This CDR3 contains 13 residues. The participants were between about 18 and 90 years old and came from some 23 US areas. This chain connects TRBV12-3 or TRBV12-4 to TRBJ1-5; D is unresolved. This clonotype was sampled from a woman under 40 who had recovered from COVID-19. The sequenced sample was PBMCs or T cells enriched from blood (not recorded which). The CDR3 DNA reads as TGTGCCAGCAGTCCCAGTGCGGGTGGGGCCCAGCATTTT. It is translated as CASSPSAGGAQHF.